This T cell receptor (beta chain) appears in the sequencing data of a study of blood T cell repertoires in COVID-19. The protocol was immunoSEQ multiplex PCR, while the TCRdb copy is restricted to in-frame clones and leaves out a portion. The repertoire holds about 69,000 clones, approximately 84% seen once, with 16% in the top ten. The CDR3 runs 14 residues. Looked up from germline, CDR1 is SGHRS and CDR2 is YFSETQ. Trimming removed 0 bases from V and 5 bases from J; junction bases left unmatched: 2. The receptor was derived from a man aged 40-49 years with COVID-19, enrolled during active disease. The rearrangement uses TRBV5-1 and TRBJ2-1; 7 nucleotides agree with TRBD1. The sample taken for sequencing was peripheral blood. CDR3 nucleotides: TGCGCCAGCAGCTTGGTTGGGACAGACAATGAGCAGTTCTTC. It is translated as CASSLVGTDNEQFF. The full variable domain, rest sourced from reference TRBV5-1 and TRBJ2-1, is KAGVTQTPRYLIKTRGQQVTLSCSPISGHRSVSWYQQTPGQGLQFLFEYFSETQRNKGNFPGRFSGRQFSNSRSEMNVSTLELGDSALYLCASSLVGTDNEQFFGPGTRLTVL.